This T cell receptor beta chain is from a study of T-cell memory formation after mild COVID-19. Study at large: TCR clusters were mostly donor specific. Study conclusions and caveats: Shrinking CD4+ clones were chiefly CM and EM; CD8+ ones were chiefly EMRA. Balance between CD4 and CD8 was seen in clones contracting day 15 to 85, and a CD4+ lean was seen in later expanders.

Ten or more counts support this clonotype. The antigen is not known. There are 15 residues in the CDR3. CDR1 and CDR2 from the germline V gene are SGHTA and FQGNSA. Trimming took off 5 bases at V and 1 base at J, with 12 bases between the two ends. Constant-segment primers served in 5'RACE that generated TCR alpha and TCR beta cDNA libraries bearing sample barcodes and UMIs. Each CDR3 protein is one row after TCRdb ran MiXCR on the 5' RACE reads. The data contain hundreds of thousands of distinct CDR3 sequences, about 20% of them seen just once; the ten biggest clones take up around 9.2%. The source of this sequence is an adult woman who had mild COVID-19 (a few samples of this study predate the infection). Cell type and time point are not known. Sequenced: PBMCs or a T cell subset sorted from them (not recorded which). This chain uses TRBV7-2 with TRBJ2-1; D remains ambiguous. The CDR3 reads CASSPRPISYNEQFF. CDR3 bases: TGTGCCAGCAGCCCTCGACCAATATCCTACAATGAGCAGTTCTTC.